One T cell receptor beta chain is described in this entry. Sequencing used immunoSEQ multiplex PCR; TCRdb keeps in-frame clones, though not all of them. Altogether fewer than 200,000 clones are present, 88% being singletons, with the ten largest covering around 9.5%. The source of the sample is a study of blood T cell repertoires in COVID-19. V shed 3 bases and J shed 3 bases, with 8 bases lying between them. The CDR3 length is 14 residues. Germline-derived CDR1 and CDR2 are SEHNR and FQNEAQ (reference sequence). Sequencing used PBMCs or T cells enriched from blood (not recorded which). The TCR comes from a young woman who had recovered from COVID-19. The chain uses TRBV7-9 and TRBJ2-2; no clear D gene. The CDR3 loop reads CASSFEQYTGELFF. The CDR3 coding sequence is TGTGCCAGCAGCTTCGAACAGTACACCGGGGAGCTGTTTTTT.